This TCR beta chain was recorded in a study of shared clonotypes between healthy human individuals. Worth noting for this clone: Antigen: not known.

Using immunoSEQ multiplex PCR, the repertoire was profiled, and TCRdb retains in-frame clones only, with some absent. The sample has approximately 1,500,000 clones; around 97% are singletons. Study-wide results and limits: Sorted-subset sequencing, rarefaction showed, was incomplete despite large depth.

Sequencing was performed on naive CD4+ T cells sorted from blood. Subset defined: CD45RA+ positively selected. The receptor was derived from a man aged 25 to 45 in good health.

CDR3 in DNA: TGTGCCAGCTCACCCCTGGCTGTAAGGTACCAAGAGACCCAGTACTTC. As protein: CASSPLAVRYQETQYF. The rearrangement uses TRBV18 and TRBJ2-5; no definite D call. Deletions cut 3 bases from V and 0 bases from J, with 14 bases between. This CDR3 is 16 amino acids long. Germline loops: CDR1 KGHSH, CDR2 LQKENI.